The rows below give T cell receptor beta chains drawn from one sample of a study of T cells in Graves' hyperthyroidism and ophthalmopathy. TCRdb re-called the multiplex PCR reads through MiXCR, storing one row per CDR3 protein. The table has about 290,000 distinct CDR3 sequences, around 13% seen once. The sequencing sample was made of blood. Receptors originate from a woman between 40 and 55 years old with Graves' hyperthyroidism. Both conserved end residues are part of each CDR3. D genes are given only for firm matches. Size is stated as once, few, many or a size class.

cdr3_aa: CASSLLPGHYEQYF; cdr3_nt: TGTGCCAGCAGTTTATTACCGGGGCACTACGAGCAGTACTTC; j_call: TRBJ2-7; v_call: TRBV27; clone_size: many; d_call: .
cdr3_aa: CASSAGGAEHF; cdr3_nt: TGTGCCAGCAGTGCAGGGGGCGCCGAGCATTTT; j_call: TRBJ1-5; v_call: TRBV2; clone_size: many; d_call: TRBD1
cdr3_aa: CASHFRGGEKLFF; cdr3_nt: TGTGCCAGCCACTTCCGTGGGGGGGAAAAACTGTTTTTT; j_call: TRBJ1-4; v_call: TRBV3-1; clone_size: few; d_call: .
cdr3_aa: CASSQGLAGTDTQYF; cdr3_nt: TGTGCCAGCAGTCAGGGACTAGCGGGGACAGATACGCAGTATTTT; j_call: TRBJ2-3; v_call: TRBV12-3/TRBV12-4; clone_size: many; d_call: TRBD2
cdr3_aa: CASSPIAGSRQEQYF; cdr3_nt: TGCGCCAGCAGCCCAATAGCTGGGAGCAGGCAGGAGCAGTACTTC; j_call: TRBJ2-7; v_call: TRBV5-1; clone_size: few; d_call: .
cdr3_aa: CASSLIWGGQPQHF; cdr3_nt: TGTGCCAGTAGTCTTATCTGGGGGGGTCAGCCCCAGCATTTT; j_call: TRBJ1-5; v_call: TRBV19; clone_size: few; d_call: .
cdr3_aa: CAISGAGDYGYTF; cdr3_nt: TGTGCCATCAGTGGGGCAGGGGACTATGGCTACACCTTC; j_call: TRBJ1-2; v_call: TRBV10-3; clone_size: many; d_call: .
cdr3_aa: CASHESRRGRGYLNTEAFF; cdr3_nt: TGTGCCAGCCACGAATCCAGGCGGGGCAGGGGATATTTGAACACTGAAGCTTTCTTT; j_call: TRBJ1-1; v_call: TRBV12-3/TRBV12-4; clone_size: many; d_call: .
cdr3_aa: CASSEWRASYEQYF; cdr3_nt: TGTGCCAGCAGTGAGTGGCGGGCCTCCTACGAGCAGTACTTC; j_call: TRBJ2-7; v_call: TRBV2; clone_size: many; d_call: .
cdr3_aa: CASSTGTAFVYGYTF; cdr3_nt: TGTGCCAGCAGCACCGGGACAGCATTCGTCTATGGCTACACCTTC; j_call: TRBJ1-2; v_call: TRBV6-2/TRBV6-3; clone_size: many; d_call: TRBD1
cdr3_aa: CAISEETTGTGKETQYF; cdr3_nt: TGTGCCATCAGTGAGGAGACTACCGGGACAGGGAAAGAGACCCAGTACTTC; j_call: TRBJ2-5; v_call: TRBV10-3; clone_size: few; d_call: TRBD1
cdr3_aa: CGSGNSHSDTQYF; cdr3_nt: TGCGGGAGCGGGAATTCACATTCAGATACGCAGTATTTT; j_call: TRBJ2-3; v_call: TRBV20-1; clone_size: many; d_call: TRBD2
cdr3_aa: CSATDSANYGYTF; cdr3_nt: TGCAGTGCTACCGACAGCGCTAACTATGGCTACACCTTC; j_call: TRBJ1-2; v_call: TRBV20-1; clone_size: many; d_call: .
cdr3_aa: CSARGWGVQRNEQFF; cdr3_nt: TGCAGTGCTAGAGGGTGGGGGGTCCAAAGGAATGAGCAGTTCTTC; j_call: TRBJ2-1; v_call: TRBV20-1; clone_size: few; d_call: .
cdr3_aa: CASGTTNEKLFF; cdr3_nt: TGTGCCAGCGGGACAACTAATGAAAAACTGTTTTTT; j_call: TRBJ1-4; v_call: TRBV2; clone_size: many; d_call: .
cdr3_aa: CANSWTSGLTNEQFF; cdr3_nt: TGTGCCAACAGCTGGACTAGCGGGCTTACTAATGAGCAGTTCTTC; j_call: TRBJ2-1; v_call: TRBV7-6; clone_size: few; d_call: TRBD2